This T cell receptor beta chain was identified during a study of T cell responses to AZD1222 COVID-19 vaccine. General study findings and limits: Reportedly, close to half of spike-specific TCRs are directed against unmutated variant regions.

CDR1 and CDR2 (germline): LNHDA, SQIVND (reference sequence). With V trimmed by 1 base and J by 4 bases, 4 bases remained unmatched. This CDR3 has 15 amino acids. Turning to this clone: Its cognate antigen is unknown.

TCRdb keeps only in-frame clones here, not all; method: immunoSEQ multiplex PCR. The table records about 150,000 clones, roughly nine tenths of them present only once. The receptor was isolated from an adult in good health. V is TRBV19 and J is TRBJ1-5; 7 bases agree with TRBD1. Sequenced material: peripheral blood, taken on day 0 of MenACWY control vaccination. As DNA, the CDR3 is TGTGCCAGTAGTATAGGCATACAGGGGAATCAGCCCCAGCATTTT. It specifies CASSIGIQGNQPQHF.